A single T cell receptor beta chain is shown here with its context. This entry belongs to a study of blood T cell repertoires in COVID-19. Study-wide context: Sites in the United States, Italy and Spain provided acute and convalescent COVID-19 samples. Nucleic acid was either cDNA or gDNA, and it came from T cells, B-cell-depleted T cells, or PBMCs.

Original handling: Nucleated cell number was recorded as an estimate derived from reference gene primer amplification. Only in-frame clones appear in the TCRdb table, and some are missing; sequencing was by immunoSEQ multiplex PCR. V, J and clone size reflect that table, while D and trimming were determined from the DNA. The sample lists hundreds of thousands of clones, approximately 86% occurring once. Specimen: peripheral blood. The origin of this receptor is a man aged 35 to 55 with acute or convalescent COVID-19.

CDR3: CASRMGGGEETQYF. CDR3 nucleotide sequence: TGCGCCAGCAGAATGGGCGGGGGAGAGGAGACCCAGTACTTC. The V and J genes are TRBV5-1 and TRBJ2-5, with 7 bases matching TRBD2. V was clipped by 5 bases and J by 5 bases; unmatched bases: 9. The CDR3 extends over 14 amino acids. Germline V gene lookup returns CDR1 SGHRS and CDR2 YFSETQ.